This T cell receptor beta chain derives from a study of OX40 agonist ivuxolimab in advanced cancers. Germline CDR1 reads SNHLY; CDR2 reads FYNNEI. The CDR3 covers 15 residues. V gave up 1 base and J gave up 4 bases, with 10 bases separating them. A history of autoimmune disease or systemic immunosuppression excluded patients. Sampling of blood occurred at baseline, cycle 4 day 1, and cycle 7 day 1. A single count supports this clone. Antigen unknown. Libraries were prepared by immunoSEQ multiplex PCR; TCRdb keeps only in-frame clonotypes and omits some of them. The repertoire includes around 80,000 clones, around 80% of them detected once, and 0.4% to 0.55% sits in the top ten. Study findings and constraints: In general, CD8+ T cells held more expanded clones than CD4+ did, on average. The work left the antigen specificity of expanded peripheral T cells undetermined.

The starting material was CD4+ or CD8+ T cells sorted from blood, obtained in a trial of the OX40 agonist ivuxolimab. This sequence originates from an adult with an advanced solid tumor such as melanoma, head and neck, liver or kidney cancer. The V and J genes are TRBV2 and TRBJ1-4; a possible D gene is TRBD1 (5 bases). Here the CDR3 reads CASSEEGQGNEKLFF. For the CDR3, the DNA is TGTGCCAGCAGTGAAGAGGGTCAGGGTAATGAAAAACTGTTTTTT.